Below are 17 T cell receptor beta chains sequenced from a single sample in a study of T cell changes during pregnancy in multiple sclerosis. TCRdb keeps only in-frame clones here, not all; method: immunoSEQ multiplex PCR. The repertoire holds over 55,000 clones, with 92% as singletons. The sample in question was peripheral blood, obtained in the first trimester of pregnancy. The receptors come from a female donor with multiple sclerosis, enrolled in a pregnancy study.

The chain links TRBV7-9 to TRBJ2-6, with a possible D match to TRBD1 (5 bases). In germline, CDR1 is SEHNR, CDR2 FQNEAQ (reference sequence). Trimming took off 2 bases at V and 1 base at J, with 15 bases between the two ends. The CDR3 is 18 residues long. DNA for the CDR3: TGTGCCAGCAGCTTACCCGCAGGGCAAGGATCTGGGGCCAACGTCCTGACTTTC. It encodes CASSLPAGQGSGANVLTF.

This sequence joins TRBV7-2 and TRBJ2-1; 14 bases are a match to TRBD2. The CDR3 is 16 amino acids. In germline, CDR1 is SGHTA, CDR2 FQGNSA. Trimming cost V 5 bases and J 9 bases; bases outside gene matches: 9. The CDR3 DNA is TGTGCCAGCAGCCCTGGACTAGCGGGGGGTACAGGTGAGCAGTTCTTC. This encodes CASSPGLAGGTGEQFF.

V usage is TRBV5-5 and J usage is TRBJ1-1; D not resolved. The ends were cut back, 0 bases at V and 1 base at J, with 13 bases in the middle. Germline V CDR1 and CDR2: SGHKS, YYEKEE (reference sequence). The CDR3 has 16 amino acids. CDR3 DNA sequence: TGTGCCAGCAGCTTGGCCTGGAGGGCAGGGAACACTGAAGCTTTCTTT. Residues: CASSLAWRAGNTEAFF.

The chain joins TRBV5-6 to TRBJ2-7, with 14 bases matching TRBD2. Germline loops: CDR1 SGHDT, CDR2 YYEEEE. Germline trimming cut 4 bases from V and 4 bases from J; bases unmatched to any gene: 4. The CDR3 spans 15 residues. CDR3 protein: CASSRRTSGRYEQYF. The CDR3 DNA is TGTGCCAGCAGCAGACGGACTAGCGGGAGGTACGAGCAGTACTTC. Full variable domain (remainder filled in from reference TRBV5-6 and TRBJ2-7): DAGVTQSPTHLIKTRGQQVTLRCSPKSGHDTVSWYQQALGQGPQFIFQYYEEEERQRGNFPDRFSGHQFPNYSSELNVNALLLGDSALYLCASSRRTSGRYEQYFGPGTRLTVT.

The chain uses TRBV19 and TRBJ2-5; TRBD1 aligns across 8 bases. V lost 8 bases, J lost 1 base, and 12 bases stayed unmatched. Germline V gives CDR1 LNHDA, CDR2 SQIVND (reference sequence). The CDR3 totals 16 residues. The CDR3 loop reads CASADFAGGLQETQYF. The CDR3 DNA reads TGTGCCAGTGCTGATTTTGCAGGGGGCCTCCAAGAGACCCAGTACTTC.

The CDR3 here is CASSLDSGRGREQYF. Here the CDR3 DNA reads TGTGCCAGCAGCTTAGATTCGGGCAGGGGAAGGGAGCAGTACTTC. The chain joins TRBV7-9 to TRBJ2-7; TRBD1 might be the D (6 bases). This CDR3 is 15 amino acids long. The V end was cut by 1 base, the J end by 7 bases, with 17 bases between. CDR1 is SEHNR and CDR2 is FQNEAQ in the germline V gene (reference sequence).

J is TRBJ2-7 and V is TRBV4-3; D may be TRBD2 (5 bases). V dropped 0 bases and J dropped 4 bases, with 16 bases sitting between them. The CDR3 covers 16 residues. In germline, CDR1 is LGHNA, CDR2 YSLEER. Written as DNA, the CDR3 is TGCGCCAGCAGCCAAGAAGCTTCAGGAGGCGAGTACGAGCAGTACTTC. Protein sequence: CASSQEASGGEYEQYF.

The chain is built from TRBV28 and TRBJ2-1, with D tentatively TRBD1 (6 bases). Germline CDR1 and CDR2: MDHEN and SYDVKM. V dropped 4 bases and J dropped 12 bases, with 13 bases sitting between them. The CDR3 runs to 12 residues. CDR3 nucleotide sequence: TGTGCCAGCAGTTCCCGACAGGTACTGCAGTTCTTC. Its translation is CASSSRQVLQFF.

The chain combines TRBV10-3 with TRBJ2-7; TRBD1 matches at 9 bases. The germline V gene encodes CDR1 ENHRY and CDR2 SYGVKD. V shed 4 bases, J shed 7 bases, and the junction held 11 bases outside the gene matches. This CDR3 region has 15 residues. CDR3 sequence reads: CAISAGQGSLREQYF. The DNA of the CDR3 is TGTGCCATCAGTGCGGGACAGGGATCTCTGAGGGAGCAGTACTTC.

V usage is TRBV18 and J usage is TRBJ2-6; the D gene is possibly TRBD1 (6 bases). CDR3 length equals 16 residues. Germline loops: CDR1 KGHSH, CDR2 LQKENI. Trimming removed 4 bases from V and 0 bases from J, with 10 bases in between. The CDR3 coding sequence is TGTGCCAGCTCACGGGACACCTTCTCTGGGGCCAACGTCCTGACTTTC. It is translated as CASSRDTFSGANVLTF.

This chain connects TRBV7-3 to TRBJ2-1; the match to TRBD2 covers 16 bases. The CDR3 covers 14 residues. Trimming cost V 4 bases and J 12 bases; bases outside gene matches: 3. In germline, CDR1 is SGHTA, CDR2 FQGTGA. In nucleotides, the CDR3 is TGTGCCAGCAGCTCGGGACTAGCGGGAGGGCCGCAGTTCTTC. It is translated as CASSSGLAGGPQFF.

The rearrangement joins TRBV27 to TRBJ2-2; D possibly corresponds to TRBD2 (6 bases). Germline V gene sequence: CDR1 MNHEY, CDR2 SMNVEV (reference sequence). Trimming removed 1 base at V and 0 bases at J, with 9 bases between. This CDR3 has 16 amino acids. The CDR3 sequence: CASSLLPGANTGELFF. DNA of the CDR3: TGTGCCAGCAGTTTATTACCGGGAGCGAACACCGGGGAGCTGTTTTTT.

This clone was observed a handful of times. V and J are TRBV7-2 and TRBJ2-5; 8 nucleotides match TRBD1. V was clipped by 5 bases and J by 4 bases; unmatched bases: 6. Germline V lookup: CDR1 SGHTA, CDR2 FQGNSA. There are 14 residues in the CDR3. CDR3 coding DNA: TGTGCCAGCAGCCAATCTACAGGGGGAGAGACCCAGTACTTC. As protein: CASSQSTGGETQYF. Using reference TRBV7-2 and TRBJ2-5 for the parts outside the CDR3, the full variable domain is GAGVSQSPSNKVTEKGKDVELRCDPISGHTALYWYRQSLGQGLEFLIYFQGNSAPDKSGLPSDRFSAERTGGSVSTLTIQRTQQEDSAVYLCASSQSTGGETQYFGPGTRLLVL.

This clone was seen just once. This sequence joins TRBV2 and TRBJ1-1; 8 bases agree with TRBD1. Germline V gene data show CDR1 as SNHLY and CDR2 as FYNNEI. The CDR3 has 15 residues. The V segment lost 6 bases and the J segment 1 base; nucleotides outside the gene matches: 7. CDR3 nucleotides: TGTGCCAGCAGCACGCAGGGGGCAGAGAACACTGAAGCTTTCTTT. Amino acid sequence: CASSTQGAENTEAFF.

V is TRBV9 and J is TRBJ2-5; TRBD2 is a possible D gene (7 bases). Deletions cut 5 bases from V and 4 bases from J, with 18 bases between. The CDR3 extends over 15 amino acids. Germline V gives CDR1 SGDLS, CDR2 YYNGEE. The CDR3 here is CASRATWEGGETQYF. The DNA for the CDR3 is TGTGCCAGCAGAGCCACTTGGGAGGGGGGAGAGACCCAGTACTTC.

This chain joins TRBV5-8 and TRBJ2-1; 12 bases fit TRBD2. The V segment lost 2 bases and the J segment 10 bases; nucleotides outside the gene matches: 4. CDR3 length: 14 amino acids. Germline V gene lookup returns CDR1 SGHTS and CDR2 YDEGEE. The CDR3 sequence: CASSFLAGGPEQFF. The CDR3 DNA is TGTGCCAGCAGCTTCCTAGCGGGAGGGCCGGAGCAGTTCTTC.

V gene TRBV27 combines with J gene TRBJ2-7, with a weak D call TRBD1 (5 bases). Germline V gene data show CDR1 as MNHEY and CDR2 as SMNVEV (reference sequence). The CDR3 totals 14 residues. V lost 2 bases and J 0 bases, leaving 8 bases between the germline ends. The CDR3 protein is CASSLRQSSYEQYF. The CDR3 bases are TGTGCCAGCAGTTTACGACAGAGCTCCTACGAGCAGTACTTC.